Listed below are T cell receptor beta chains from one sample, sequenced in a study of blood T cells in healthy people across ages. One entry per CDR3 protein, called by TCRdb with MiXCR from the 5' RACE reads. Found here are around 800,000 distinct CDR3 sequences, more than 25% of them singletons; the top ten hold under 3%. These sequences were also reported in another study, on T cells of mothers and their children.

The sequenced sample consisted of blood. The receptor source for this set is a boy aged 5 to 17 in good health. CDR3s include the opening cysteine and the closing phenylalanine or tryptophan. D genes are given only for firm matches. Not all rows give a size; the values are once, few, many and, for expanded clones, a class.

d_gene	v_gene	j_gene	abundance	CDR3nt	CDR3aa
TRBD2	TRBV20-1	TRBJ2-7	many	TGCAGTGCTGGCTCTAGCGGGGGGGTAAACGAGCAGTACTTC	CSAGSSGGVNEQYF
TRBD2	TRBV20-1	TRBJ2-1	few	TGCAGTGCTTGGGGACTAGGGGGACTCAATGAGCAGTTCTTC	CSAWGLGGLNEQFF
NA	TRBV29-1	TRBJ2-5	few	TGCAGCGGCCGGAGTATCCAAGAGACCCAGTACTTC	CSGRSIQETQYF
TRBD1	TRBV6-5	TRBJ1-2	few	TGTGCCAGCAGTTTTCTGGGACAGGGTAACTATGGCTACACCTTC	CASSFLGQGNYGYTF
NA	TRBV7-9	TRBJ1-2	few	TGTGCCAGCAGCGGCACTACAGGAATGGGAGGCTACACCTTC	CASSGTTGMGGYTF
NA	TRBV29-1	TRBJ2-7	NA	TGCAGCGTTCGTAGGAACAGGGATTACGAGCAGTACTTC	CSVRRNRDYEQYF
NA	TRBV7-6	TRBJ2-7	few	TGTGCCAGGGTTGTAAGGGACGAGCAGTACTTC	CARVVRDEQYF
NA	TRBV7-8	TRBJ2-5	NA	TGTGCCAGCAGCTTAGGTAGACAGGGAGGGAGGCAAGAGACCCAGTACTTC	CASSLGRQGGRQETQYF
NA	TRBV5-5	TRBJ2-3	NA	TGTGCCAGCAGCTTGGGAGTCCCTAGCACAGATACGCAGTATTTT	CASSLGVPSTDTQYF
NA	TRBV6-6	TRBJ2-7	NA	TGTGCCAGCAGTAAATGGAAGGTGGACGAGCAGTACTTC	CASSKWKVDEQYF
NA	TRBV5-6	TRBJ2-3	few	NA	CASSWGQGASRGYF
NA	TRBV12-3/TRBV12-4	TRBJ1-4	NA	TGTGCCAGCAGGAATAGCTTGGCTAATGAAAAACTGTTTTTT	CASRNSLANEKLFF
NA	TRBV4-1	TRBJ1-2	NA	TGCGCCAGCAGCCAAGACGAAAAGGAAAACTATGGCTACACCTTC	CASSQDEKENYGYTF
NA	TRBV7-2	TRBJ1-5	few	TGTGCCAGCAGCATTTCAGGGTTCAATCAGCCCCAGCATTTT	CASSISGFNQPQHF
NA	TRBV7-2	TRBJ2-5	NA	TGTGCCAGCAGGAAGGGGGGAGAGACCCAGTACTTC	CASRKGGETQYF
NA	TRBV7-2	TRBJ2-3	NA	TGTACCAGCAGCTTAGCGCGCCTAGCCGGATCTAGCACAGATACGCAGTATTTT	CTSSLARLAGSSTDTQYF
TRBD1	TRBV12-3/TRBV12-4	TRBJ1-4	few	TGTGCCAGCAGTTTCGGGACAGGCGGATGGGACGGAAAACTGTTTTTT	CASSFGTGGWDGKLFF
NA	TRBV4-1	TRBJ1-2	NA	TGCGCCAGCAGCCAAGCGGCAGGATTGTATGGCTACACCTTC	CASSQAAGLYGYTF
TRBD2	TRBV20-1	TRBJ2-1	NA	TGCAGTGTAGTGGGACTAGCGGGGGCCCCCTCCTACAATGAGCAGTTCTTC	CSVVGLAGAPSYNEQFF
TRBD2	TRBV9	TRBJ2-5	few	TGTGCCAGCAGCGTAGGGGTGGCTAGCGGGGGGCCGGAAGAGACCCAGTACTTC	CASSVGVASGGPEETQYF
NA	TRBV28	TRBJ1-2	NA	TGTGCCAGCAGTACCTCTTACCCGGGCTACACCTTC	CASSTSYPGYTF
TRBD1	TRBV6-5	TRBJ2-6	few	TGTGCCAGCAGTTACATATTGGGGGCAGGGGGCAACTCGGCTGGGGCCAACGTCCTGACTTTC	CASSYILGAGGNSAGANVLTF
NA	TRBV9	TRBJ2-3	NA	TGTGCCAGCAGCTCTGATCCCGGGGGAAGGACCCTGGATACGCAGTATTTT	CASSSDPGGRTLDTQYF
NA	TRBV6-2/TRBV6-3	TRBJ1-5	NA	TGTGCCAGCAGTTACTCGGGGGTAGGCCAGCCCCAGCATTTT	CASSYSGVGQPQHF
TRBD1	TRBV14	TRBJ2-5	NA	TGTGCCAGCAGCCATCCGGGGACAGGAGCACAAACCCAGTACTTC	CASSHPGTGAQTQYF
NA	TRBV7-9	TRBJ1-4	many	TGTGCCAGCAGCCCTAATGAAAAACTGTTTTTT	CASSPNEKLFF
TRBD1	TRBV6-1	TRBJ2-3	NA	TGTGCCAGCAGAGACTGGACAGGGGAGGTGGATACGCAGTATTTT	CASRDWTGEVDTQYF
TRBD1	TRBV29-1	TRBJ1-1	NA	TGCAGCGAACGACAGGGGACGAACACTGAAGCTTTCTTT	CSERQGTNTEAFF
NA	TRBV7-2	TRBJ2-7	NA	TGTGCCAGCAGCTCCCCGTTCGGGGGCGGATGGAGGGAGCAGTACTTC	CASSSPFGGGWREQYF
NA	TRBV5-1	TRBJ1-4	few	TGCGCCAGCGGAAGTGGAGGGGCTAATGAAAAACTGTTTTTT	CASGSGGANEKLFF
NA	TRBV12-3/TRBV12-4	TRBJ2-7	NA	TGTGCCAGTGCCCGCTCAGGCTACGAGCAGTACTTC	CASARSGYEQYF
NA	TRBV15	TRBJ2-7	few	TGTGCCACCAGCAGAGTACGGGTGTCCGAGCAGTACTTC	CATSRVRVSEQYF
NA	TRBV28	TRBJ1-3	few	TGTGCCAGCAGTCCCTCCGGGAGGGTCAGAAACACCATATATTTT	CASSPSGRVRNTIYF
TRBD2	TRBV20-1	TRBJ2-1	NA	TGCAGTGCTCCTAACTATAGCGGGGGGGACAATGAGCAGTTCTTC	CSAPNYSGGDNEQFF
TRBD1	TRBV28	TRBJ1-2	NA	TGTGCCAGCACTACAGGGGTCAACTATGGCTACACCTTC	CASTTGVNYGYTF
TRBD1	TRBV2	TRBJ2-1	NA	TGTGCCAGCAGGGGCCCTAGACAGGGGGGGGATGAGCAGTTCTTC	CASRGPRQGGDEQFF
TRBD2	TRBV7-3	TRBJ2-1	NA	TGTGCCAGCAGTCGTAGCGGGGGGGACGATGAGCAGTTCTTC	CASSRSGGDDEQFF
NA	TRBV19	TRBJ2-4	NA	TGTGCCAGTAGTATAGACCTTACGCGCTCGAGTTCCACCGCCAAAAACATTCAGTACTTC	CASSIDLTRSSSTAKNIQYF
NA	TRBV5-8	TRBJ2-1	NA	TGTGCCAGCAGCTTGGAAGCCAGCGCAGAGGCATACAATGAGCAGTTCTTC	CASSLEASAEAYNEQFF
TRBD1	TRBV6-2/TRBV6-3	TRBJ1-5	few	TGTGCCAGCAGTTACCGGACAGGGGGGAATCAGCCCCAGCATTTT	CASSYRTGGNQPQHF
NA	TRBV7-3	TRBJ2-3	few	TGTGCCAGCAGCTCCCAGGGTGCCTCCACAGATACGCAGTATTTT	CASSSQGASTDTQYF
NA	TRBV27	TRBJ2-6	NA	TGTGCCAGCAGTTTGAAGGACAGCTCCCTCTCTGGGGCCAACGTCCTGACTTTC	CASSLKDSSLSGANVLTF
NA	TRBV2	TRBJ2-5	few	TGTGCCAGCACAGAGGGGCGGACCCAGTACTTC	CASTEGRTQYF
NA	TRBV12-3/TRBV12-4	TRBJ1-4	few	TGTGCCAGCAGGTCGGACCGTGCAACTAATGAAAAACTGTTTTTT	CASRSDRATNEKLFF
TRBD1	TRBV11-2	TRBJ1-6	few	TGTGCCAGCAGCTTCCGGACAGGAGATTCACCCCTCCACTTT	CASSFRTGDSPLHF
NA	TRBV20-1	TRBJ1-2	NA	TGCAGTGCTAGAGATCGAAGCCACTATGGCTACACCTTC	CSARDRSHYGYTF